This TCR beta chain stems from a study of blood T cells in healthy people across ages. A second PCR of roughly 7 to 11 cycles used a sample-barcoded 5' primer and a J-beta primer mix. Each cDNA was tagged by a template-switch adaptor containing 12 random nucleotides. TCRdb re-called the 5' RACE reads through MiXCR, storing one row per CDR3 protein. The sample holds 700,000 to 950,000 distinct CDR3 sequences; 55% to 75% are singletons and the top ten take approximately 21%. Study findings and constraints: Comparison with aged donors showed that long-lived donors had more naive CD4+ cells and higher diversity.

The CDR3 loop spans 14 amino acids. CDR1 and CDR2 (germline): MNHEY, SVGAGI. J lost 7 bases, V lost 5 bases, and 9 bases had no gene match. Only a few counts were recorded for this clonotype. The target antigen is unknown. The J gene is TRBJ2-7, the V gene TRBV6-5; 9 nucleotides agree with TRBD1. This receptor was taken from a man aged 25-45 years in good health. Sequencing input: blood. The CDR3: CASSPNRGPQEQYF. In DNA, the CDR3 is TGTGCCAGCAGTCCAAACAGGGGGCCTCAAGAGCAGTACTTC.